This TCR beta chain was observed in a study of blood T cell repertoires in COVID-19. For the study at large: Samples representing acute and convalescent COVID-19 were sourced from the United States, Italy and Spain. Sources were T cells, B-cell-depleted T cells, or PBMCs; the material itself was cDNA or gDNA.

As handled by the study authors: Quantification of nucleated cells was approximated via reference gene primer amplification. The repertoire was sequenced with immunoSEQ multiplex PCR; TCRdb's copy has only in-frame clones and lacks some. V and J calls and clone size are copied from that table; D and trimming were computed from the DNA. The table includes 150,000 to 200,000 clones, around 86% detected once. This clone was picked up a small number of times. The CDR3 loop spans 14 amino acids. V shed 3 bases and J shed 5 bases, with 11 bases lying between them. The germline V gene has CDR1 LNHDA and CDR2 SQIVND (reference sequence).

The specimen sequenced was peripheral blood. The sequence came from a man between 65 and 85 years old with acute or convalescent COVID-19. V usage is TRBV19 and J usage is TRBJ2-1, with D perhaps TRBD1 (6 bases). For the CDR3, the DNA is TGTGCCAGTAGTATCGGACAGATTAACAATGAGCAGTTCTTC. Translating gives CASSIGQINNEQFF.